This T cell receptor (beta chain) is from a study of Ad26.COV2.S vaccination and SARS-CoV-2 variants. Study at large: Participant was drawn from the COV1001 Ad26.COV2.S trial arm. Study observations and caveats: Vaccine recipients and placebo recipients showed similar non-spike TCR breadth.

Assay used: immunoSEQ multiplex PCR; TCRdb lists only in-frame clones, some missing. The data show about 680,000 clones, more than 70% seen once. Germline values: CDR1 SGHRS, CDR2 YFSETQ. V was clipped by 6 bases and J by 6 bases; unmatched bases: 16. CDR3 size: 18 residues. Note on this clone: What it binds is unknown.

Treatment meaning: about 20 received Ad26.COV2.S at low or high dose, single or two shots; 5 received placebo; per-sample allocation not given. Samples were taken on day 63 after the first vaccine or placebo injection. The source was peripheral blood, collected in a trial of Ad26.COV2.S vaccine versus placebo. The V gene is TRBV5-1, the J gene TRBJ2-2; 11 bases are shared with TRBD1. The sequence was collected from a person between 18 and 65 years old who received the Ad26.COV2.S COVID-19 vaccine or a placebo. DNA of the CDR3: TGCGCCAGCAACGCCTTCCTGGGGACAGGGGGGACCGCCGGGGAGCTGTTTTTT. Its translation: CASNAFLGTGGTAGELFF.